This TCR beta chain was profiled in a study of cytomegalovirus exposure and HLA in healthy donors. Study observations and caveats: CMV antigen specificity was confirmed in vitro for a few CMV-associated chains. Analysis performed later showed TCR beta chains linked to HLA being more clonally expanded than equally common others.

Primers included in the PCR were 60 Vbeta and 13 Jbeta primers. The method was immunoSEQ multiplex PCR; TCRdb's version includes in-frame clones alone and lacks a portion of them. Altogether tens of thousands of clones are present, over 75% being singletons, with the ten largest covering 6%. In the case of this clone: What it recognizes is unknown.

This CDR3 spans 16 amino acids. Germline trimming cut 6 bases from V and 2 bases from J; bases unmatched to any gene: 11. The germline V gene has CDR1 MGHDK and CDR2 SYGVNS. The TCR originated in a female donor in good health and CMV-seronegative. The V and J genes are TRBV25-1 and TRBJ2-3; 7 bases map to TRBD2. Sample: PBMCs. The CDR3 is CASSPSGGGLTDTQYF. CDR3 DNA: TGTGCCAGCAGCCCTTCTGGGGGGGGTCTCACAGATACGCAGTATTTT.